The rows below give T cell receptor beta chains drawn from one sample of a study of T cells after yellow fever vaccination. Using its own MiXCR run on the 5' RACE reads, TCRdb lists one record per CDR3 protein. The sample has fewer than 500,000 distinct CDR3 sequences, around 20% seen once. Material: PBMCs, obtained before the yellow fever booster vaccination. These receptors were taken from a man younger than 30 who received the YFV17D yellow fever vaccine. Both conserved end residues are part of each CDR3. D genes are given only for firm matches.

>NA|TRBV6-5|TRBJ1-2
CASSGAPVYGYTF
>NA|TRBV7-9|TRBJ2-1
CASSRPRGEQFF
>NA|TRBV7-9|TRBJ2-7
CASSSRDSYEQYF
>TRBD1|TRBV29-1|TRBJ2-5
CSVGKSGQTQETQYF
>NA|TRBV6-5|TRBJ2-3
CASSPSRGSTDTQYF
>NA|TRBV6-5|TRBJ1-3
CASRGQLSGNTIYF
>NA|TRBV4-1|TRBJ1-2
CASIPSPLVTGKGNWDGYTF
>NA|TRBV6-5|TRBJ2-6
CASTVLEGRGANVLTF
>NA|TRBV12-3/TRBV12-4|TRBJ2-3
CASRSTGLGTDTQYF
>NA|TRBV2|TRBJ1-5
CASSERAGNQPQHF
>NA|TRBV28|TRBJ1-1
CATGEGGFRTEAFF
>TRBD2|TRBV11-3|TRBJ2-3
CASRLGPSGGTQYF
>TRBD2|TRBV5-5|TRBJ2-3
CASSPVGLGVPDTQYF
>TRBD1|TRBV5-1|TRBJ1-5
CASSSQGGQPQHF
>NA|TRBV28|TRBJ2-2
CASTPGGLGGTGELFF
>NA|TRBV5-1|TRBJ1-1
CASSLNRDTEAFF
>TRBD1|TRBV25-1|TRBJ2-3
CASSDPGQGADTQYF
>TRBD1|TRBV7-2|TRBJ1-2
CASSARDRGYGYTF
>NA|TRBV5-6|TRBJ1-2
CASSPPGTSNGYTF
>NA|TRBV10-3|TRBJ1-1
CAINGRGKNTEAFF
>TRBD2|TRBV6-5|TRBJ2-1
CASNPQSGLAGEYNEQFF
>NA|TRBV5-5|TRBJ1-4
CASSPIAEGGNPGKLFF
>TRBD2|TRBV7-6|TRBJ2-3
CASSMTSVSTDTQYF
>NA|TRBV20-1|TRBJ1-2
CSASEAGILYGYTF
>NA|TRBV20-1|TRBJ2-2
CSVGGDPTGELFF
>NA|TRBV5-1|TRBJ1-1
CASSTRGQGYSNTEAFF
>NA|TRBV5-1|TRBJ2-5
CASSLEGVETQYF
>NA|TRBV2|TRBJ2-5
CASSLRGTLQETQYF
>TRBD2|TRBV7-2|TRBJ2-1
CASSAGRVESYNEQFF
>TRBD2|TRBV9|TRBJ2-5
CASSVGVGSGPQETQYF
>TRBD1|TRBV4-3|TRBJ2-3
CASSQDWTGGTDTQYF
>NA|TRBV20-1|TRBJ1-1
CSAAMSGFGAFF
>TRBD2|TRBV20-1|TRBJ2-5
CSARDGTSAQETQYF
>TRBD1|TRBV11-2|TRBJ2-3
CASSSATGKDTQYF
>TRBD1|TRBV18|TRBJ1-3
CASSPRTGDGNTIYF
>NA|TRBV14|TRBJ2-7
CASSQLQGTYEQYF
>NA|TRBV27|TRBJ2-2
CASSLSGVRTGELFF
>TRBD1|TRBV12-3/TRBV12-4|TRBJ2-1
CASSLADRWGEQFF
>TRBD1|TRBV7-6|TRBJ2-1
CASSFFTGGSYNEQFF
>NA|TRBV27|TRBJ2-1
CASSFAGVYNEQFF
>NA|TRBV6-1|TRBJ2-3
CASSGNPGRETDTQYF